A selection of T cell receptor beta chains follows, all from one sample in a study of OX40 agonist ivuxolimab in advanced cancers. Sequenced by immunoSEQ multiplex PCR; TCRdb stores in-frame clones only, minus some. The sample holds about 73,000 clones, just over 85% seen once. Sequences were derived from CD4+ or CD8+ T cells sorted from blood, sampled in a trial of the OX40 agonist ivuxolimab. These receptor sequences come from an adult with an advanced solid tumor such as melanoma, head and neck, liver or kidney cancer. The CDR3 runs from the conserved cysteine through the conserved F or W. A D gene is named only where the DNA matches it firmly. Clone size appears in some rows only: once, few, many, or a class for an expanded clone.

v_gene	abundance	j_gene	d_gene	CDR3nt	CDR3aa
TRBV30	once	TRBJ2-5	-	TGTGCCTGGAGTGGCAGGTTGGAGGACGGGACCCAGTACTTC	CAWSGRLEDGTQYF
TRBV5-1	few	TRBJ1-1	-	TGCGCCAGCACCCTGAGGGGGGGGGCCCAGAACACTGAAGCTTTCTTT	CASTLRGGAQNTEAFF
TRBV6-5	-	TRBJ2-5	-	TGTGCCAGCAGTTACGAGGGGTGGCAAGAGACCCAGTACTTC	CASSYEGWQETQYF
TRBV18	-	TRBJ1-3	-	TGTGCCAGCTCACCAGGCAGGGCTACTGGAAACACCATATATTTT	CASSPGRATGNTIYF
TRBV27	few	TRBJ1-1	TRBD1	TGTGCCAGCAGTTCCCCCCGGACAGGGAATAATGAAGCTTTCTTT	CASSSPRTGNNEAFF
TRBV6-6	-	TRBJ2-7	TRBD1	TGTGCCAGCAGCTTGGGACAGAATCCCCTCGAGCAGTACTTC	CASSLGQNPLEQYF
TRBV7-2	-	TRBJ2-3	TRBD2	TGTGCCAGCAGCTTAAGACGGGGGGGCCTCTCAGATACGCAGTATTTT	CASSLRRGGLSDTQYF
TRBV30	-	TRBJ1-2	-	TGTGCCTGGACTTTGGGGGCAGCAGATCGCTACACCTTC	CAWTLGAADRYTF
TRBV5-4	-	TRBJ2-3	-	TGTGCCAGCAGCTTAGGGAGCCAGAATACGCAGTATTTT	CASSLGSQNTQYF
TRBV5-1	-	TRBJ2-6	TRBD2	TGCGCCAGCAGCTGGTCCAGGGACTACTCTGGGGCCAACGTCCTGACTTTC	CASSWSRDYSGANVLTF
TRBV29-1	once	TRBJ2-1	TRBD2	TGCAGCGTTGAAGATCTAGCGGGGCGCAATGAGCAGTTCTTC	CSVEDLAGRNEQFF
TRBV11-3	once	TRBJ2-5	-	TGTGCCAGCAGCTTAGGTGGTTGGGAGACCCAGTACTTC	CASSLGGWETQYF
TRBV5-1	-	TRBJ2-1	TRBD2	TGCGCCAGCAGCCGAGGACTAGCGGGAGGCATCGGGGCGTACAATGAGCAGTTCTTC	CASSRGLAGGIGAYNEQFF
TRBV7-9	once	TRBJ2-1	-	TGTGCCAGCAGTCAGGGCCAGGATGAGCAGTTCTTC	CASSQGQDEQFF
TRBV30	few	TRBJ1-1	-	TGTGCCACCTACGATCCGAACACTGAAGCTTTCTTT	CATYDPNTEAFF
TRBV28	-	TRBJ2-1	TRBD1	TGTGCCAGCAGTTCCACCGGGACAGGGCTTTGGCATGAGCAGTTCTTC	CASSSTGTGLWHEQFF
TRBV6-1	-	TRBJ1-1	-	TGTGCCAGCTGGAAGGGATTGAACACTGAAGCTTTCTTT	CASWKGLNTEAFF
TRBV6-5	-	TRBJ1-1	-	TGTGCCAGCAGTTACCCGGGCCTGGGTACTGAAGCTTTCTTT	CASSYPGLGTEAFF
TRBV4-3	-	TRBJ1-2	-	TGCGCCAGCAGCCAAGTTAGGCAATCTAACTATGGCTACACCTTC	CASSQVRQSNYGYTF
TRBV6-5	-	TRBJ1-5	-	TGTGCCAGCAGTTACTCTCGGGCGGATCAGCCCCAGCATTTT	CASSYSRADQPQHF
TRBV30	medium-sized	TRBJ1-6	TRBD1	TGTGCCTGGAGCATAAGGACAGGCCCGAATTCACCCCTCCACTTT	CAWSIRTGPNSPLHF
TRBV19	-	TRBJ1-3	-	TGTGCCAGTAGTATAAGTCACCGTGGCGCGTCACAGCGCTCTGGAAACACCATATATTTT	CASSISHRGASQRSGNTIYF